This T cell receptor beta chain was found in a study of blood T cell repertoires in COVID-19. Overall study context: T cells, B-cell-depleted T cells, or PBMCs provided the cDNA or gDNA that served as material.

This clone was counted a few times. The CDR3 extends over 15 amino acids. The V gene's germline CDR1 is LNHNV and CDR2 YYDKDF (reference sequence). Trimming took off 1 base at V and 4 bases at J, with 10 bases between the two ends. Sequencing was performed with immunoSEQ multiplex PCR; in TCRdb, only in-frame clones are kept and a portion is missing. The sample consists of over 150,000 clones, roughly 84% of them appearing once. The chain has TRBV15 and TRBJ1-4; D is uncertain. The receptor was isolated from a man aged 18 to 29 with active or convalescent COVID-19. Sequenced input: peripheral blood. CDR3 nucleotide sequence: TGTGCCACCAGCAGAGTGGGCAGTAGTAATGAAAAACTGTTTTTT. It yields the protein CATSRVGSSNEKLFF. The full variable domain, rest sourced from reference TRBV15 and TRBJ1-4, is DAMVIQNPRYQVTQFGKPVTLSCSQTLNHNVMYWYQQKSSQAPKLLFHYYDKDFNNEADTPDNFQSRRPNTSFCFLDIRSPGLGDTAMYLCATSRVGSSNEKLFFGSGTQLSVL.